The TCR beta chain under discussion was sequenced for a study of T cells in Graves' hyperthyroidism and ophthalmopathy. RNA transcripts gave rise to amplified TCR beta CDR3 regions. With the HTBI primer set, the TCR CDR3 went through a first round of RT-PCR. TCRdb re-derived calls from the multiplex PCR reads in MiXCR, one entry per CDR3 protein. The data contain 650,000 to 750,000 distinct CDR3 sequences, 12% to 15% of them singletons. A word on this clonotype: Its target is not known. This could be a read error, since a much larger clone is one nucleotide away.

Germline V gives CDR1 KGHDR, CDR2 SFDVKD. The CDR3 covers 13 residues. With 9 bases removed from V and 0 bases from J, the gap between germline ends came to 10 bases. Diagnoses rested on clinical symptoms, serum thyroxine and TRAb, thyroid ultrasound and orbital computed tomography. Study conclusions and caveats: Blood shared most expanded thyroid clonotypes above 0.001.

The sequence was obtained from a woman in her late teens or twenties with Graves' hyperthyroidism. This chain links TRBV24-1 with TRBJ1-1; D is unresolved. The source material was blood. The CDR3 nucleotides are TGTGCCACCCGGAAAGGGATGAACACTGAAGCTTTCTTT. It yields the protein CATRKGMNTEAFF.